This T cell receptor (beta chain) was sequenced in a study of blood T cell repertoires in COVID-19. Germline V gene lookup returns CDR1 ENHRY and CDR2 SYGVKD. Deletions cut 6 bases from V and 12 bases from J, with 11 bases between. The CDR3 covers 10 residues. Ten or more counts support this clone. Produced via immunoSEQ multiplex PCR; TCRdb's table is partial and in-frame only. The sample records over 250,000 clones, 82% being singletons. The TCR was taken from a man in his forties or fifties who had been exposed to COVID-19. Sequenced material: PBMCs or T cells enriched from blood (not recorded which). This chain links TRBV10-3 with TRBJ1-1; D perhaps matches TRBD1 (5 bases). CDR3 sequence reads: CAIRDKETFF. The CDR3 DNA is TGTGCCATCAGGGACAAGGAAACTTTCTTT.